The 30 T cell receptor beta chains below come from one sample, sequenced in a study of OX40 agonist ivuxolimab in advanced cancers. Assay used: immunoSEQ multiplex PCR; TCRdb lists only in-frame clones, some missing. Of some 62,000 clones in the sample, almost 85% were seen once. The sequences come from CD4+ or CD8+ T cells sorted from blood, collected in a trial of the OX40 agonist ivuxolimab. Every receptor here comes from an adult with an advanced solid tumor such as melanoma, head and neck, liver or kidney cancer.

The V gene is TRBV14, the J gene TRBJ2-1; D is possibly TRBD1 or TRBD2 (5 bases each). The length of the CDR3 is 15 residues. In germline, CDR1 is SGHDN, CDR2 FVKESK. V lost 4 bases and J 3 bases, leaving 13 bases between the germline ends. The CDR3 DNA reads as TGTGCCAGCAGCCGGGGGTCTCTAGGCTACAATGAGCAGTTCTTC. Its translation is CASSRGSLGYNEQFF. Filled out from reference TRBV14 and TRBJ2-1, the complete variable domain reads EAGVTQFPSHSVIEKGQTVTLRCDPISGHDNLYWYRRVMGKEIKFLLHFVKESKQDESGMPNNRFLAERTGGTYSTLKVQPAELEDSGVYFCASSRGSLGYNEQFFGPGTRLTVL.

This clone was detected once. The rearrangement joins TRBV19 to TRBJ1-4, with TRBD1 as a possible D gene (6 bases). This CDR3 has 15 residues. The germline gives CDR1 LNHDA, CDR2 SQIVND (reference sequence). Trimming took off 2 bases at V and 7 bases at J, with 14 bases between the two ends. CDR3 sequence (DNA): TGTGCCAGTAGTATATGGACAGTCCGTGGTGAAAAACTGTTTTTT. Its protein is CASSIWTVRGEKLFF.

The rearrangement joins TRBV19 to TRBJ2-1; 7 nucleotides match TRBD2. The CDR3 is 13 residues long. In germline, CDR1 is LNHDA, CDR2 SQIVND (reference sequence). V trimming: 9 bases; J trimming: 3 bases; junction bases outside the gene matches: 5. The CDR3 region is CASGGSFYNEQFF. The CDR3 DNA reads as TGTGCCAGCGGGGGGTCATTCTACAATGAGCAGTTCTTC.

The chain links TRBV15 to TRBJ2-1; 7 bases are a match to TRBD1. V gave up 2 bases and J gave up 4 bases; unmatched junction bases: 5. There are 15 residues in the CDR3. Germline CDR1 is LNHNV and CDR2 is YYDKDF (reference sequence). The CDR3 coding sequence is TGTGCCACCAGCAGATCTGGGACAGATTACAATGAGCAGTTCTTC. As protein: CATSRSGTDYNEQFF.

The chain joins TRBV6-5 to TRBJ1-2, with 8 bases fitting TRBD1. With 4 bases clipped from V and 3 bases from J, the junction kept 4 bases outside the gene matches. The germline V gene encodes CDR1 MNHEY and CDR2 SVGAGI. This CDR3 is 14 amino acids long. The CDR3 DNA reads TGTGCCAGCAGTTCAGGGGGCGCAGACTATGGCTACACCTTC. Translated: CASSSGGADYGYTF.

The CDR3 DNA follows: TGTGCCAGCAGCTTAATAGGGAGGACTGAAGCTTTCTTT. It encodes CASSLIGRTEAFF. V gene TRBV7-3 combines with J gene TRBJ1-1; D gene ambiguous. CDR3 length: 13 residues. CDR1 and CDR2 from the germline V gene are SGHTA and FQGTGA. The V gene lost 1 base and the J gene lost 5 bases, with 8 bases spanning the gap. Full variable domain (remainder filled in from reference TRBV7-3 and TRBJ1-1): GAGVSQTPSNKVTEKGKYVELRCDPISGHTALYWYRQSLGQGPEFLIYFQGTGAADDSGLPNDRFFAVRPEGSVSTLKIQRTERGDSAVYLCASSLIGRTEAFFGQGTRLTVV.

The V gene is TRBV7-2, the J gene TRBJ2-4; no reliable D call. Deletions cut 5 bases from V and 6 bases from J, with 17 bases between. The length of the CDR3 is 15 residues. Per the germline V gene, CDR1 is SGHTA and CDR2 is FQGNSA. In DNA form, the CDR3 reads TGTGCCAGCAGCCTGGACGAGAACTTAATAAACATTCAGTACTTC. Its translation is CASSLDENLINIQYF.

This sequence joins TRBV19 and TRBJ1-5; 11 bases map to TRBD1. Germline loops: CDR1 LNHDA, CDR2 SQIVND (reference sequence). J was trimmed by 2 bases and V by 4 bases; bases with no gene match: 4. The CDR3 is 16 residues long. The CDR3 region is CASSTPGQGGNQPQHF. The CDR3 DNA follows: TGTGCCAGTAGTACTCCGGGACAGGGGGGCAATCAGCCCCAGCATTTT.

The chain carries TRBV18 and TRBJ1-5; D is ambiguous. There are 13 residues in the CDR3. Trimming removed 3 bases at V and 6 bases at J, with 9 bases between. Germline values: CDR1 KGHSH, CDR2 LQKENI. CDR3 sequence (DNA): TGTGCCAGCTCACCCTACGAGGGTCAGCCCCAGCATTTT. It specifies CASSPYEGQPQHF.

The chain recombines TRBV6-5 with TRBJ2-7; D is uncertain. V lost 2 bases to trimming and J lost 0 bases, with 11 bases between them. Germline V CDR1 and CDR2: MNHEY, SVGAGI. The CDR3 covers 15 residues. This CDR3 is CASSYNGLGSYEQYF. The CDR3 DNA sequence: TGTGCCAGCAGTTACAATGGCCTAGGCTCCTACGAGCAGTACTTC.

The rearrangement joins TRBV4-3 to TRBJ2-7, with a weak D call TRBD1 (8 bases). V was cut by 2 bases and J by 4 bases, with 21 bases left in between. The CDR3 covers 17 residues. CDR1 and CDR2 (germline): LGHNA, YSLEER. CDR3 coding DNA: TGCGCCAGCAGCCAACTGGGAGGGACAGGTTTTATGTACGAGCAGTACTTC. It translates to CASSQLGGTGFMYEQYF.

This clone was seen more than once but under ten times. V usage is TRBV9 and J usage is TRBJ2-2, with TRBD1 matching over 8 bases. This CDR3 contains 16 residues. V dropped 0 bases and J dropped 1; count of bases not matched to a gene: 2. From germline, CDR1 is SGDLS and CDR2 YYNGEE. DNA of the CDR3: TGTGCCAGCAGCGTAGTAGGGACAGGGAACACCGGGGAGCTGTTTTTT. Translation gives CASSVVGTGNTGELFF.

The J gene is TRBJ1-1, the V gene TRBV6-5; possible D gene TRBD1, 6 bases. V gave up 8 bases and J gave up 5 bases, with 18 bases separating them. This CDR3 region has 14 residues. Looked up from germline, CDR1 is MNHEY and CDR2 is SVGAGI. The CDR3 sequence: CASSLRGAGTEAFF. In nucleotides, the CDR3 is TGTGCCAGCTCCTTAAGGGGGGCTGGTACTGAAGCTTTCTTT.

J is TRBJ2-4 and V is TRBV2; D call uncertain. The CDR3 sequence is 15 residues long. Germline CDR1 reads SNHLY; CDR2 reads FYNNEI. V dropped 3 bases and J dropped 1 base, with 10 bases sitting between them. CDR3 region: CASSEGRLAKNIQYF. As DNA, the CDR3 is TGTGCCAGCAGTGAGGGCAGGCTGGCCAAAAACATTCAGTACTTC.

This clone is a singleton in its sample. The chain employs TRBV11-3 and TRBJ2-3; D is unresolved. Trimming took 0 bases from V and 2 from J, leaving 9 bases between them. CDR1 SGHNT and CDR2 YENEEA come from the germline V gene. The CDR3 covers 15 residues. The CDR3 bases are TGTGCCAGCAGCTTAGACGCGCTACTCACAGATACGCAGTATTTT. As protein: CASSLDALLTDTQYF.

The CDR3, as DNA: TGCAGCGGGGGGGAGGATACGCAGTATTTT. Residues: CSGGEDTQYF. The chain recombines TRBV29-1 with TRBJ2-3; D perhaps matches TRBD2 (6 bases). The V gene lost 7 bases and the J gene lost 6 bases, with 8 bases spanning the gap. This CDR3 region has 10 residues. Germline lookup yields CDR1 SQVTM and CDR2 ANQGSEA.

The chain is built from TRBV7-8 and TRBJ1-4; 8 bases match TRBD1. The CDR3 runs 15 residues. The germline V gene encodes CDR1 SGHVS and CDR2 FQNEAQ. The V segment lost 5 bases and the J segment 8 bases; nucleotides outside the gene matches: 10. This CDR3 reads CASSPRTGRQEKLFF. The CDR3 DNA reads as TGTGCCAGCAGCCCAAGGACAGGGAGGCAGGAAAAACTGTTTTTT.

The chain links TRBV6-1 to TRBJ1-5; D gene unclear. The CDR3 extends over 15 amino acids. Germline lookup yields CDR1 MNHNS and CDR2 SASEGT. V lost 4 bases and J lost 6, with 16 bases in between. CDR3 coding DNA: TGTGCCAGCAGTGGACAAATAGGATCCGCTCAGCCCCAGCATTTT. As protein: CASSGQIGSAQPQHF.

Here the CDR3 DNA reads TGTGCCAGCAGTTTAGTCAGGGGGGGTCAGCCCCAGCATTTT. Translating gives CASSLVRGGQPQHF. The chain recombines TRBV28 with TRBJ1-5; 7 bases fit TRBD1. Germline trimming cut 2 bases from V and 6 bases from J; bases unmatched to any gene: 4. Germline CDR1 MDHEN, CDR2 SYDVKM. The CDR3 spans 14 residues.

This chain connects TRBV19 to TRBJ2-7, with D perhaps matching TRBD2 (5 bases). Per the germline V gene, CDR1 is LNHDA and CDR2 is SQIVND (reference sequence). The CDR3 has 15 residues. Trimming cost V 0 bases and J 3 bases, with 12 bases left between them. The CDR3 loop reads CASSIEEGAGYEQYF. For the CDR3, the DNA is TGTGCCAGTAGTATAGAAGAGGGCGCGGGCTACGAGCAGTACTTC.

This clone was detected only a few times. This sequence joins TRBV6-5 and TRBJ1-1; a possible D gene is TRBD1 (6 bases). Germline V CDR1 and CDR2: MNHEY, SVGAGI. CDR3 length: 15 amino acids. V was pared by 0 bases and J by 1 base, with 9 bases between. CDR3 in amino acids: CASSYSGGKNTEAFF. CDR3 DNA: TGTGCCAGCAGTTACTCCGGGGGCAAGAACACTGAAGCTTTCTTT.

This chain connects TRBV9 to TRBJ2-1; 13 bases line up with TRBD2. CDR3 size: 16 residues. The germline gives CDR1 SGDLS, CDR2 YYNGEE. V was pared by 3 bases and J by 7 bases, with 7 bases of the junction left unmatched. CDR3 protein: CASSAGLAGNYNEQFF. The CDR3 coding sequence is TGTGCCAGCAGCGCGGGACTAGCGGGGAATTATAATGAGCAGTTCTTC.

The gene calls are TRBV27 and TRBJ1-2; D remains ambiguous. V was pared by 2 bases and J by 0 bases, with 10 bases between. Germline CDR1 and CDR2: MNHEY and SMNVEV (reference sequence). This CDR3 has 15 amino acids. The CDR3 DNA reads TGTGCCAGCAGTTTAACGGTCAACACTAACTATGGCTACACCTTC. Translated, it gives CASSLTVNTNYGYTF.

The chain carries TRBV7-2 and TRBJ2-1, with 8 nucleotides matching TRBD1. J was trimmed by 3 bases and V by 5 bases; bases with no gene match: 6. The CDR3 length is 15 residues. CDR1 and CDR2 (germline): SGHTA, FQGNSA. The DNA for the CDR3 is TGTGCCAGCAGCCTTGCAGGGGGCGTCTACAATGAGCAGTTCTTC. Residues: CASSLAGGVYNEQFF.

The table lists this clone with a few counts. The chain couples TRBV2 to TRBJ2-5; maybe TRBD1 (6 bases). The CDR3 is made up of 13 amino acids. V was shortened by 4 bases and J by 2 bases, with 8 bases between the two germline ends. Germline V gene lookup returns CDR1 SNHLY and CDR2 FYNNEI. The chain's CDR3 is CASSGGQQETQYF. Written as DNA, the CDR3 is TGTGCCAGCAGTGGAGGACAGCAAGAGACCCAGTACTTC.

The rearrangement links TRBV11-2 to TRBJ2-3; 9 bases line up with TRBD2. J gave up 3 bases and V 3 bases, and 4 bases lay outside the gene matches. Germline CDR1 is SGHAT and CDR2 is FQNNGV. CDR3 length: 15 amino acids. The CDR3 sequence is CASSLWLAGTDTQYF. CDR3 DNA: TGTGCCAGCAGCTTGTGGCTAGCGGGGACAGATACGCAGTATTTT.

The chain has TRBV29-1 and TRBJ1-2, with 10 nucleotides matching TRBD1. J gave up 5 bases and V 4 bases, and 1 base lay outside the gene matches. This CDR3 has 12 amino acids. CDR1 and CDR2 from the germline V gene are SQVTM and ANQGSEA. The CDR3 DNA is TGCAGCGTTGGGGACAGGGGTTATGGCTACACCTTC. This translates into CSVGDRGYGYTF.

The V call is TRBV5-1, the J call TRBJ2-3, with TRBD2 matching over 12 bases. The CDR3 contains 16 residues. With V trimmed by 5 bases and J by 4 bases, 8 bases remained unmatched. Germline loops: CDR1 SGHRS, CDR2 YFSETQ. The CDR3 bases are TGCGCCAGCAGAACTGGACTAGCGGGGCCATCAGATACGCAGTATTTT. As protein: CASRTGLAGPSDTQYF. Drawing the rest from reference TRBV5-1 and TRBJ2-3, the complete variable domain is KAGVTQTPRYLIKTRGQQVTLSCSPISGHRSVSWYQQTPGQGLQFLFEYFSETQRNKGNFPGRFSGRQFSNSRSEMNVSTLELGDSALYLCASRTGLAGPSDTQYFGPGTRLTVL.

The chain recombines TRBV2 with TRBJ1-2, with 7 bases aligning to TRBD1. This CDR3 is built from 14 residues. The trim removed 7 bases at V and 4 bases at J, leaving 9 bases unmatched. Per the germline V gene, CDR1 is SNHLY and CDR2 is FYNNEI. CDR3 protein: CASTGEGAAYGYTF. CDR3 sequence (DNA): TGTGCCAGCACCGGAGAGGGGGCGGCCTATGGCTACACCTTC.

This chain connects TRBV18 to TRBJ2-7; TRBD1 matches at 9 bases. V was pared by 6 bases and J by 3 bases, with 6 bases of the junction left unmatched. Looked up from germline, CDR1 is KGHSH and CDR2 is LQKENI. The CDR3 spans 14 residues. The CDR3 region is CASSIGTGNYEQYF. As DNA, the CDR3 is TGTGCCAGCTCTATCGGGACAGGGAACTACGAGCAGTACTTC. Full variable domain (missing parts from reference TRBV18 and TRBJ2-7): NAGVMQNPRHLVRRRGQEARLRCSPMKGHSHVYWYRQLPEEGLKFMVYLQKENIIDESGMPKERFSAEFPKEGPSILRIQQVVRGDSAAYFCASSIGTGNYEQYFGPGTRLTVT.